This is a list of T cell receptor beta chains from one sample in a study of cytomegalovirus exposure and HLA in healthy donors. Method: immunoSEQ multiplex PCR; TCRdb's copy keeps in-frame clones and lacks some. Of about 96,000 clones in the sample, under 85% were seen once. Sequencing was carried out using PBMCs. These receptors were taken from a woman in her 70s in good health and CMV-seropositive. Each CDR3 is given with its conserved first and last residue. A D gene is named only where the DNA matches it firmly. Clone size is given for some rows only: seen once, a few or many times, or a class if the clone is expanded.

-	-	TRBV11-2	TRBJ1-4	TGTGCCAGCAGCTTAGACGTGTTATCTAATGAAAAACTGTTTTTT	CASSLDVLSNEKLFF
few	-	TRBV28	TRBJ2-6	TGTGCCAGCAGTTTATCAGTGTCTGGGGCCAACGTCCTGACTTTC	CASSLSVSGANVLTF
-	-	TRBV27	TRBJ2-3	TGTGCCAGCAGTTTCCAAAGCGGAGGGAGCACAGATACGCAGTATTTT	CASSFQSGGSTDTQYF
-	TRBD1	TRBV2	TRBJ1-5	TGTGCCAGCGCGGGACAGGGGGCATGGAATCAGCCCCAGCATTTT	CASAGQGAWNQPQHF
many	-	TRBV4-3	TRBJ1-4	TGCGCCAGCAGCCAAGTTTTGGGCTCTAATGAAAAACTGTTTTTT	CASSQVLGSNEKLFF
-	-	TRBV5-4	TRBJ1-3	TGTGCCAGCAGCTTGGACAGGGGAAACACCATATATTTT	CASSLDRGNTIYF
-	TRBD2	TRBV5-1	TRBJ2-2	TGCGCCAGCAAAACTAGCGGAAGTACGAACACCGGGGAGCTGTTTTTT	CASKTSGSTNTGELFF
few	-	TRBV4-1	TRBJ1-2	TGCGCCAGCAGCCAACAGACAGCTTCCTCCTATGGCTACACCTTC	CASSQQTASSYGYTF
-	-	TRBV5-1	TRBJ1-2	TGCGCCAGCAGCTTGAACAGCATAGCTAACTATGGCTACACCTTC	CASSLNSIANYGYTF
-	-	TRBV2	TRBJ2-7	TGTGCCAGCAGTGAAGAATTGGGGAGCTCCTACGAGCAGTACTTC	CASSEELGSSYEQYF
-	-	TRBV7-2	TRBJ2-2	TGTGCCAGCAGTTACAGGGCCGGGGAGCTGTTTTTT	CASSYRAGELFF
-	-	TRBV4-2	TRBJ2-1	TGTGCCAGCAGCCAAGAGGCCAGTGGGCCTGAGCAGTTCTTC	CASSQEASGPEQFF
-	TRBD1	TRBV28	TRBJ2-5	TGTGCCAGCAGTTTCAGACAGGGGGCGAAGGAGACCCAGTACTTC	CASSFRQGAKETQYF
-	TRBD1	TRBV10-3	TRBJ2-1	TGTGCCATCGGCGGGACAGGGGCCTACAATGAGCAGTTCTTC	CAIGGTGAYNEQFF
-	TRBD2	TRBV28	TRBJ2-1	TGTGCCAGCAGTTTACTAGCGGGAGCCTGGGGTGAGCAGTTCTTC	CASSLLAGAWGEQFF
-	-	TRBV9	TRBJ2-7	TGTGCCAGCAGCGCCCCGGGGTTAGGAGAGCAGTACTTC	CASSAPGLGEQYF
few	-	TRBV5-6	TRBJ1-4	TGTGCCAGCAGCTTGGTTGCTGGGGGCCGAGATGAAAAACTGTTTTTT	CASSLVAGGRDEKLFF
-	-	TRBV5-6	TRBJ2-7	TGTGCCAGCAGCTTGGGGAGATATCGACAGGCGAGCTCCTACGAGCAGTACTTC	CASSLGRYRQASSYEQYF
-	-	TRBV6-5	TRBJ2-3	TGTGCCAGCAGTTACTCGGCTGCGGGAAGCACAGATACGCAGTATTTT	CASSYSAAGSTDTQYF
-	-	TRBV12-2	TRBJ1-5	TGTGCAAGTCGCTTAGTGCGACCTAACAGCTATCAGCCCCAGCATTTT	CASRLVRPNSYQPQHF
few	-	TRBV7-8	TRBJ1-3	TGTGCCAGCAGCTCCACGACAAAGAGCTCTGGAAACACCATATATTTT	CASSSTTKSSGNTIYF
-	TRBD1	TRBV7-2	TRBJ1-1	TGTGCCAGCAGCGTGACAGGGGGGAACACTGAAGCTTTCTTT	CASSVTGGNTEAFF
-	TRBD1	TRBV5-1	TRBJ1-4	TGCGCCAGCAAGAGAGGGCGACAGGGGGCAAGGCCTAATGAAAAACTGTTTTTT	CASKRGRQGARPNEKLFF
-	-	TRBV19	TRBJ1-5	TGTGCCAGCCACTCCGCGGGGGCCGCCTTGTTTCAGCCCCAGCATTTT	CASHSAGAALFQPQHF
-	-	TRBV15	TRBJ1-2	TGTGCCACCAGCGGGGACTCTAACTATGGCTACACCTTC	CATSGDSNYGYTF
once	-	TRBV5-1	TRBJ2-1	TGCGCCAGCGGCCCTCTCAGTTCCTACAATGAGCAGTTCTTC	CASGPLSSYNEQFF